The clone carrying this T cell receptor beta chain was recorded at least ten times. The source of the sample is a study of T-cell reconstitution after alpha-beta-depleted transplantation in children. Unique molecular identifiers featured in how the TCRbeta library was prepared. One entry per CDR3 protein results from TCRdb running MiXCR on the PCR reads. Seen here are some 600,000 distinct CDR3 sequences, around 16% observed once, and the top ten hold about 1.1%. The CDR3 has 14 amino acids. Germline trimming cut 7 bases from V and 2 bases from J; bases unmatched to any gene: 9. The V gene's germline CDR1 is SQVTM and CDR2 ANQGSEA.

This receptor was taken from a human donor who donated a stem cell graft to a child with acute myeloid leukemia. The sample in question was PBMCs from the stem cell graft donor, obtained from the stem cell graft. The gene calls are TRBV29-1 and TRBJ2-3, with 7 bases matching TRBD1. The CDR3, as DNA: TGCAGCGGAAGAAACAGGGGTTTCACAGATACGCAGTATTTT. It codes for CSGRNRGFTDTQYF.